One sample yielded the 24 T cell receptor beta chains listed below, sequenced in a study of blood T cell repertoires in COVID-19. Clones were sequenced by immunoSEQ multiplex PCR, and TCRdb holds only the in-frame ones, with some missing. The sample lists roughly 190,000 clones; 70% to 90% were seen once. The specimen sequenced was peripheral blood. These receptors were obtained from a human donor in a cohort sampled during active COVID-19.

The chain couples TRBV6-5 to TRBJ1-1, with D maybe TRBD1 (5 bases). CDR1 and CDR2 (germline): MNHEY, SVGAGI. CDR3 length: 14 amino acids. Trimming took off 2 bases at V and 0 bases at J, with 7 bases between the two ends. For the CDR3, the DNA is TGTGCCAGCAGTTACAGGACATTGAACACTGAAGCTTTCTTT. Translation: CASSYRTLNTEAFF.

For this clone: Other DNA sequences within the sample encode an identical CDR3. The genes are TRBV10-1 and TRBJ2-3, with 8 bases identical to TRBD2. Germline V gene sequence: CDR1 WNHNN, CDR2 SYGVQD (reference sequence). The V segment lost 6 bases and the J segment 3 bases; nucleotides outside the gene matches: 5. This CDR3 contains 14 residues. CDR3 sequence reads: CASSRGLATDTQYF. The CDR3, as DNA: TGCGCCAGCAGCCGAGGACTAGCAACAGATACGCAGTATTTT.

In its sample, this clone is medium-sized. The chain employs TRBV19 and TRBJ2-1; possible D gene TRBD2, 6 bases. There are 13 residues in the CDR3. V gave up 5 bases and J gave up 9 bases, with 14 bases separating them. Germline lookup yields CDR1 LNHDA and CDR2 SQIVND (reference sequence). Here the CDR3 DNA reads TGTGCCAGTAGTTCAAAGACTAGGGGTGAGCAGTTCTTC. Translated: CASSSKTRGEQFF.

The chain is built from TRBV5-1 and TRBJ2-1; D unresolved. The CDR3 totals 14 residues. The V end lost 0 bases, the J end lost 2 bases, and 6 bases lay between the germline ends. Germline V lookup: CDR1 SGHRS, CDR2 YFSETQ. This chain's CDR3 is CASSLDTTYNEQFF. The CDR3 nucleotides read TGCGCCAGCAGCTTGGACACTACCTACAATGAGCAGTTCTTC.

V usage is TRBV29-1 and J usage is TRBJ2-7; 10 nucleotides align to TRBD1. This CDR3 comprises 12 residues. Germline CDR1 is SQVTM and CDR2 is ANQGSEA. The V segment lost 5 bases and the J segment 9 bases; nucleotides outside the gene matches: 7. The CDR3 region has the DNA TGCAGCGTTCCCGGGACAGGGGTATCGCAGTACTTC. Residues: CSVPGTGVSQYF.

The chain is built from TRBV5-1 and TRBJ1-6; 9 bases match TRBD1. Trimming removed 4 bases from V and 9 bases from J; junction bases left unmatched: 8. Germline assignment: CDR1 SGHRS and CDR2 YFSETQ. CDR3 length: 15 residues. The CDR3 DNA is TGCGCCAGCAGCAGAAAGGACAGGGGAGGTTCACCCCTCCACTTT. Translated: CASSRKDRGGSPLHF.

CDR3 nucleotide sequence: TGTGCCAGCAGCTTAAGCTCATCAGATACGCAGTATTTT. Its translation: CASSLSSSDTQYF. The chain couples TRBV7-9 to TRBJ2-3; no clear D. The V gene lost 2 bases and the J gene lost 4 bases, with 7 bases spanning the gap. The germline CDR1 and CDR2 sequences are SEHNR and FQNEAQ (reference sequence). The CDR3 consists of 13 residues.

The V gene is TRBV19, the J gene TRBJ1-2; possibly TRBD1 for D (5 bases). Trimming took off 4 bases at V and 1 base at J, with 10 bases between the two ends. The CDR3 is 14 residues long. Germline values: CDR1 LNHDA, CDR2 SQIVND (reference sequence). CDR3 coding DNA: TGTGCCAGTAGTACGGGAGGGGTTAACTATGGCTACACCTTC. It is translated as CASSTGGVNYGYTF.

The rearrangement joins TRBV11-3 to TRBJ1-2, with 7 positions matching TRBD1. From germline, CDR1 is SGHNT and CDR2 YENEEA. This CDR3 spans 16 amino acids. V lost 5 bases, J lost 2 bases, and 11 bases stayed unmatched. The CDR3 coding sequence is TGTGCCAGCAGCCCTAGGAAATGGACAGGAAACTATGGCTACACCTTC. Amino acid sequence: CASSPRKWTGNYGYTF.

This chain uses TRBV27 with TRBJ2-5; perhaps TRBD2 as D (6 bases). Deletions cut 8 bases from V and 2 bases from J, with 21 bases between. This CDR3 is built from 16 residues. Looked up from germline, CDR1 is MNHEY and CDR2 is SMNVEV (reference sequence). CDR3 sequence: CASGDPSARLQETQYF. CDR3 DNA: TGTGCCAGCGGAGATCCTAGCGCCCGTCTACAAGAGACCCAGTACTTC.

On this clone itself: The identical CDR3 is also encoded by other nucleotide sequences in the sample. The gene calls are TRBV28 and TRBJ1-3; unclear D gene. Germline V gives CDR1 MDHEN, CDR2 SYDVKM. Trimming shortened V by 4 bases and J by 0 bases, and 7 bases separated the two germline ends. This CDR3 spans 14 amino acids. CDR3 sequence reads: CASSSGVSGNTIYF. CDR3 bases: TGTGCCAGCAGTTCAGGCGTCTCTGGAAACACCATATATTTT.

This sequence joins TRBV5-4 and TRBJ2-5, with D perhaps matching TRBD1 (6 bases). The V gene lost 1 base and the J gene lost 2 bases, with 12 bases spanning the gap. The CDR3 is 15 residues long. Germline V lookup: CDR1 SGHNT, CDR2 YYREEE (reference sequence). CDR3 DNA: TGTGCCAGCAGCTTGACAGGGTCTAGGCAAGAGACCCAGTACTTC. Its protein product is CASSLTGSRQETQYF.

This rearrangement joins TRBV13 to TRBJ2-7; no reliable D call. The CDR3 is made up of 12 amino acids. The V gene's germline CDR1 is PRHDT and CDR2 FYEKMQ (reference sequence). Trimming took off 3 bases at V and 3 bases at J, with 6 bases between the two ends. The CDR3 nucleotides read TGTGCCAGCAGCTTGAACAACTACGAGCAGTACTTC. Protein sequence: CASSLNNYEQYF.

J is TRBJ2-3 and V is TRBV6-5; D is unresolved. The germline V gene encodes CDR1 MNHEY and CDR2 SVGAGI. The ends were cut back, 6 bases at V and 1 base at J, with 14 bases in the middle. The CDR3 consists of 15 residues. CDR3 sequence (DNA): TGTGCCAGCAGGGTCTTCGTTCAGGGCACAGATACGCAGTATTTT. It translates to CASRVFVQGTDTQYF.

About this clone itself: The germline gene is not matched at one end of the junction; a read error may be the cause. CDR3 coding DNA: TGTGCCACCAGCCGAGAAAAGCGGGGGGGCGATACGCAGTATTTT. Translation: CATSREKRGGDTQYF. V and J are TRBV15 and TRBJ2-3; 10 positions agree with TRBD2. The germline gives CDR1 LNHNV, CDR2 YYDKDF (reference sequence). The CDR3 consists of 15 residues.

The chain employs TRBV2 and TRBJ2-1, with D perhaps TRBD2 (5 bases). CDR1 and CDR2 from the germline V gene are SNHLY and FYNNEI. The CDR3 spans 16 residues. Trimming pared 3 bases from V and 3 bases from J, leaving 15 bases between. The CDR3 region has the DNA TGTGCCAGCAGTGAGGGTCGGGCTAGCCTCTACAATGAGCAGTTCTTC. Protein sequence: CASSEGRASLYNEQFF.

V and J are TRBV6-6 and TRBJ2-2, with D maybe TRBD1 (6 bases). Germline V CDR1 and CDR2: MNHNY, SVGAGI (reference sequence). The V and J ends lost 5 bases and 4 bases respectively, with 14 bases between them. The CDR3 consists of 15 residues. CDR3 nucleotide sequence: TGTGCCAGCAGTGGCGTAGGGGGATCCACCGGGGAGCTGTTTTTT. Its translation: CASSGVGGSTGELFF.

This chain uses TRBV15 with TRBJ2-1, with D possibly being TRBD1 (6 bases). The CDR3 sequence is 16 residues long. The V gene lost 3 bases and the J gene lost 15 bases, with 27 bases spanning the gap. Germline V CDR1 and CDR2: LNHNV, YYDKDF (reference sequence). The CDR3 bases are TGTGCCACCAGCAGTCCCGAACCGGGTTCAGGGGCTAGGGCGTTCTTC. Its protein is CATSSPEPGSGARAFF.

This sequence joins TRBV20-1 and TRBJ2-1; D may be TRBD1 (5 bases). CDR1 DFQATT and CDR2 SNEGSKA come from the germline V gene (reference sequence). Between the trimmed V and J ends, which lost 3 bases and 7 bases, there was a span of 16 bases. CDR3 length: 14 amino acids. CDR3 sequence reads: CSASKQGLSNEQFF. CDR3 sequence (DNA): TGCAGTGCTAGTAAGCAGGGCCTGTCGAATGAGCAGTTCTTC.

The chain joins TRBV4-3 to TRBJ1-1; 8 nucleotides align to TRBD1. From germline, CDR1 is LGHNA and CDR2 YSLEER. V was pared by 2 bases and J by 5 bases, with 4 bases of the junction left unmatched. There are 14 residues in the CDR3. The CDR3 bases are TGCGCCAGCAGCCAAACAGGGGGTCGGACTGAAGCTTTCTTT. It specifies CASSQTGGRTEAFF.

The V and J genes are TRBV6-5 and TRBJ2-3; 8 nucleotides align to TRBD1. Germline V gives CDR1 MNHEY, CDR2 SVGAGI. The V gene end was trimmed by 10 bases and the J gene end by 4 bases; junction bases not matched to a gene: 10. The CDR3 totals 14 residues. The CDR3 nucleotides read TGTGCCACCCGAGCAGGGGGCGATGCAGATACGCAGTATTTT. Translation: CATRAGGDADTQYF.

The rearrangement uses TRBV9 and TRBJ2-2, with D perhaps matching TRBD2 (6 bases). The CDR3 length is 12 residues. V lost 3 bases and J lost 9, with 9 bases in between. Germline V gene lookup returns CDR1 SGDLS and CDR2 YYNGEE. In DNA, the CDR3 is TGTGCCAGCAGCGGGGGGGACCGGGAGCTGTTTTTT. Protein: CASSGGDRELFF.

The V call is TRBV2, the J call TRBJ2-2, with TRBD2 matching 10 bases. Germline CDR1 and CDR2: SNHLY and FYNNEI. V trimming: 8 bases; J trimming: 5 bases; junction bases outside the gene matches: 8. The CDR3 runs 15 residues. The CDR3 sequence is CASVPLAGETGELFF. The DNA for the CDR3 is TGTGCCAGCGTTCCTCTAGCGGGAGAAACCGGGGAGCTGTTTTTT. Full variable domain (outside the CDR3, taken from reference TRBV2 and TRBJ2-2): EPEVTQTPSHQVTQMGQEVILRCVPISNHLYFYWYRQILGQKVEFLVSFYNNEISEKSEIFDDQFSVERPDGSNFTLKIRSTKLEDSAMYFCASVPLAGETGELFFGEGSRLTVL.

This sequence joins TRBV6-2 or TRBV6-3 and TRBJ2-7, with TRBD1 matching over 10 bases. The germline CDR1 and CDR2 sequences are MNHEY and SVGEGT. The CDR3 runs 19 residues. Unmatched junction bases numbered 17, after V lost 3 bases and J lost 3 bases. The CDR3 sequence: CASSYWVGQGPPPIYEQYF. DNA of the CDR3: TGTGCCAGCAGTTATTGGGTGGGACAGGGGCCTCCACCAATCTACGAGCAGTACTTC.